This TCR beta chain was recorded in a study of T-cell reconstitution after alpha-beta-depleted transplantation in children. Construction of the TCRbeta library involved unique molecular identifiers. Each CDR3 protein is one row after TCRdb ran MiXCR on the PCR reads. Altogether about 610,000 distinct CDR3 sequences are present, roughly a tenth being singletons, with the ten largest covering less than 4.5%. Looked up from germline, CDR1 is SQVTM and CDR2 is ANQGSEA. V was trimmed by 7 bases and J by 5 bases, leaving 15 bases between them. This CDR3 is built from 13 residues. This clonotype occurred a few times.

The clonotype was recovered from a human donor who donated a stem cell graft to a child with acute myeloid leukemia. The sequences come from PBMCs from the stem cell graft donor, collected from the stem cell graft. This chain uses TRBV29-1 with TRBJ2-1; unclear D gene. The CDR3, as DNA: TGCAGCGGCACGAACACTGCGAACAATGAGCAGTTCTTC. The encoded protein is CSGTNTANNEQFF.